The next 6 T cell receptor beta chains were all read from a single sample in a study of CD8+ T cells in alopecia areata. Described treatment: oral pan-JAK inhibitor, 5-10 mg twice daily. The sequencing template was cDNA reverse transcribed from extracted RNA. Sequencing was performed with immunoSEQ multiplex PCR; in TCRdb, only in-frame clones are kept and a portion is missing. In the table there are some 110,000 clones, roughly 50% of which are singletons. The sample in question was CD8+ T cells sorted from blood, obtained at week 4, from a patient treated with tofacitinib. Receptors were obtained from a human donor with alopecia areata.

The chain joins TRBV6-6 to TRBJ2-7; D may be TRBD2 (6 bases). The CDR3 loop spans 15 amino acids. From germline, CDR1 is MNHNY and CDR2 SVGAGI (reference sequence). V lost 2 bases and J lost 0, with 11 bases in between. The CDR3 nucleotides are TGTGCCAGCAGTTACGAGGGAGGAGGCTCCTACGAGCAGTACTTC. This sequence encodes CASSYEGGGSYEQYF.

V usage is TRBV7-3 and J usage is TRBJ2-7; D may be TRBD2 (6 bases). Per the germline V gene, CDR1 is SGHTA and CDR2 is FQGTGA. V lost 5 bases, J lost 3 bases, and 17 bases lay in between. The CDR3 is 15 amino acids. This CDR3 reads CASSAVGGENYEQYF. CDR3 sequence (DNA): TGTGCCAGCAGCGCCGTTGGCGGGGAAAACTACGAGCAGTACTTC.

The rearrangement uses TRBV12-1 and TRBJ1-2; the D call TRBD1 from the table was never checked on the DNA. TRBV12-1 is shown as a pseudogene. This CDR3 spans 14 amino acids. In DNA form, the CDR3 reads TGTGCCAGCAGCTCGCGGTGGGGGCAAGATGGCTACACCTTC. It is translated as CASSSRWGQDGYTF.

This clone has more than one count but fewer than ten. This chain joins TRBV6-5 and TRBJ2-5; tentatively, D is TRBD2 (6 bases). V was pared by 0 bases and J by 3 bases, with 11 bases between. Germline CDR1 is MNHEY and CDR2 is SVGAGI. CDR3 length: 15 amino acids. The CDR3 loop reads CASSYSETSEETQYF. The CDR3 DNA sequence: TGTGCCAGCAGTTACTCGGAGACTAGTGAAGAGACCCAGTACTTC.

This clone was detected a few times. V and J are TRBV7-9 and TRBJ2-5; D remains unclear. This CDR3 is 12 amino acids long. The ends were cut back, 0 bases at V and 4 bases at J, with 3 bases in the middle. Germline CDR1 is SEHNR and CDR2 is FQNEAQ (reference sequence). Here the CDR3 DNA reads TGTGCCAGCAGCTTAGCCTTAGAGACCCAGTACTTC. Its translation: CASSLALETQYF.

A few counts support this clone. The CDR3 DNA is TGCAGCGTTGTCGCAGGCACCGGGGAGCTGTTTTTT. Protein: CSVVAGTGELFF. The chain employs TRBV29-1 and TRBJ2-2; D unclear. There are 12 residues in the CDR3. The germline V and J ends were trimmed by 4 bases and 4 bases, with 7 bases remaining between them. Germline V CDR1 and CDR2: SQVTM, ANQGSEA.